A single sample is the source of the 30 T cell receptor beta chains below, sequenced in a study of T cells expressing NK-cell markers. TCRdb reprocessed the 5' RACE reads and keeps a single row for each CDR3 protein, giving no DNA. Its table records 250,000 or so distinct CDR3 sequences. Source material: blood T cells: a sorted CD56 or NKG2C T cell subset, CD4+ or CD8+ T cells, or bulk PBMC T cells (not recorded which). The origin of the receptors is a woman between 18 and 75 years old in good health.

The rearrangement joins TRBV20-1 to TRBJ2-1; TCRdb outputs TRBD2, but without DNA this stays unchecked. CDR1 and CDR2 from the germline V gene are DFQATT and SNEGSKA (reference sequence). The length of the CDR3 is 16 residues. Here the CDR3 reads CSARGGWVAGANEQFF.

The gene calls are TRBV4-3 and TRBJ2-5. Germline CDR1 reads LGHNA; CDR2 reads YSLEER. CDR3 length: 13 residues. The chain's CDR3 is CASSQDPRETQYF.

The chain has TRBV27 and TRBJ1-1; TCRdb gives TRBD1 as the D gene, but with no DNA this cannot be confirmed. CDR3 length: 14 amino acids. CDR1 and CDR2 from the germline V gene are MNHEY and SMNVEV (reference sequence). CDR3 protein: CATRPYGGNTEAFF.

The chain links TRBV20-1 to TRBJ1-2. Germline V lookup: CDR1 DFQATT, CDR2 SNEGSKA (reference sequence). CDR3 length equals 12 residues. CDR3 sequence reads: CSARGDNYGYTF.

The chain combines TRBV18 with TRBJ1-3; TCRdb designates TRBD1, a call that cannot be tested without DNA. Germline CDR1 and CDR2: KGHSH and LQKENI. The CDR3 runs to 14 residues. The CDR3 is CASWDSPSGNTIYF.

The CDR3 region is CSANPGKGTEAFF. The V and J genes are TRBV20-1 and TRBJ1-1; TCRdb gives TRBD1 as the D gene, but with no DNA this cannot be confirmed. The germline CDR1 and CDR2 sequences are DFQATT and SNEGSKA (reference sequence). The CDR3 has 13 residues.

The chain is built from TRBV14 and TRBJ2-2; the TRBD1 assignment by TCRdb is unverifiable without DNA. There are 14 residues in the CDR3. CDR1 and CDR2 (germline): SGHDN, FVKESK. The CDR3 loop reads CASSRGAVTGELFF.

The chain employs TRBV7-2 and TRBJ2-7. CDR3 size: 15 residues. Germline loops: CDR1 SGHTA, CDR2 FQGNSA. The chain's CDR3 is CASSLARTTSYEQYF.

The genes are TRBV30 and TRBJ1-1. The CDR3 sequence is 14 residues long. Germline assignment: CDR1 GTSNPN and CDR2 SVGIG (reference sequence). The CDR3 reads CAWNGQGSNTEAFF.

The genes are TRBV20-1 and TRBJ1-2; TCRdb's D gene call, TRBD1, goes unchecked for lack of DNA. The CDR3 consists of 13 residues. Germline V lookup: CDR1 DFQATT, CDR2 SNEGSKA (reference sequence). CDR3 region: CSAYDRGLWGYTF.

The rearrangement uses TRBV18 and TRBJ2-1; TCRdb outputs TRBD1, but without DNA this stays unchecked. The CDR3 totals 15 residues. The germline V gene has CDR1 KGHSH and CDR2 LQKENI. The CDR3 loop reads CASSPQGQGYNEQFF.

The chain recombines TRBV29-1 with TRBJ2-4; absent DNA, TCRdb's TRBD2 call cannot be checked. The CDR3 runs 15 residues. CDR1 is SQVTM and CDR2 is ANQGSEA in the germline V gene. CDR3 in amino acids: CSVEGPGVIKNIQYF.

This chain connects TRBV5-1 to TRBJ2-1; TCRdb indicates TRBD2, and absent DNA this call remains unverified. CDR1 and CDR2 (germline): SGHRS, YFSETQ. The CDR3 totals 16 residues. CDR3 in amino acids: CASSFTVAGLGNEQFF.

V and J are TRBV12-3 or TRBV12-4 and TRBJ1-2; there is no DNA to check the TCRdb D call of TRBD1. CDR3 size: 13 residues. CDR3: CASTNRAPGGYTF.

The rearrangement links TRBV5-1 to TRBJ2-2. Per germline, CDR1 SGHRS and CDR2 YFSETQ. This CDR3 contains 13 residues. The chain's CDR3 is CASSLVEAGELFF.

The V gene is TRBV5-6, the J gene TRBJ1-5; TCRdb lists TRBD1, though no DNA is available to test this call. This CDR3 is built from 14 residues. Germline lookup yields CDR1 SGHDT and CDR2 YYEEEE. The CDR3 loop reads CASSPGRGRQPQHF.

This rearrangement joins TRBV6-1 to TRBJ2-1; TCRdb calls TRBD2, which cannot be checked without DNA. From germline, CDR1 is MNHNS and CDR2 SASEGT. The CDR3 is 18 residues long. CDR3 amino acids: CASSVTSGGAGTYNEQFF.

The CDR3 spells CASSDDTTKNIQYF. The chain joins TRBV7-9 to TRBJ2-4. Looked up from germline, CDR1 is SEHNR and CDR2 is FQNEAQ (reference sequence). This CDR3 has 14 amino acids.

The chain joins TRBV20-1 to TRBJ2-6; TCRdb gives TRBD1 as the D gene, but with no DNA this cannot be confirmed. The CDR3 sequence is 16 residues long. Germline V gives CDR1 DFQATT, CDR2 SNEGSKA (reference sequence). This CDR3 reads CSVIRGRGSGANVLTF.

This chain links TRBV7-6 with TRBJ2-2; there is no DNA to check the TCRdb D call of TRBD2. This CDR3 contains 14 residues. Germline values: CDR1 SGHVS, CDR2 FNYEAQ. The CDR3 spells CASSPPGRDGELFF.

This sequence joins TRBV3-1 and TRBJ1-2; checking the TCRdb D call of TRBD1 is not possible without DNA. Germline CDR1 reads LGHDT; CDR2 reads YNNKEL (reference sequence). The CDR3 consists of 13 residues. This CDR3 reads CASRDRANYGYTF. Full variable domain (rest looked up from reference TRBV3-1 and TRBJ1-2): DTAVSQTPKYLVTQMGNDKSIKCEQNLGHDTMYWYKQDSKKFLKIMFSYNNKELIINETVPNRFSPKSPDKAHLNLHINSLELGDSAVYFCASRDRANYGYTFGSGTRLTVV.

The CDR3 loop reads CASILRGGGLGTDTQYF. The rearrangement uses TRBV12-3 or TRBV12-4 and TRBJ2-3; absent DNA, TCRdb's TRBD1 call cannot be checked. This CDR3 contains 17 residues.

The J gene is TRBJ2-5, the V gene TRBV15. CDR1 is LNHNV and CDR2 is YYDKDF in the germline V gene (reference sequence). The CDR3 has 12 amino acids. The CDR3 sequence is CATSRGEETQYF.

CDR3: CASSARQEPGEAFF. V gene TRBV9 combines with J gene TRBJ1-1; the D call from TCRdb, TRBD1, cannot be confirmed without DNA. Germline values: CDR1 SGDLS, CDR2 YYNGEE. This CDR3 has 14 amino acids.

CDR3: CASSYGGGAPGNQPQHF. The chain joins TRBV6-2 or TRBV6-3 to TRBJ1-5; TCRdb's D call of TRBD1 is untestable without DNA. CDR1 and CDR2 from the germline V gene are MNHEY and SVGEGT. This CDR3 spans 17 amino acids.

The rearrangement joins TRBV4-3 to TRBJ1-6; TCRdb calls TRBD1, which cannot be checked without DNA. The CDR3 totals 17 residues. Germline V gives CDR1 LGHNA, CDR2 YSLEER. The chain's CDR3 is CASSRTGASSYNSPLHF.

This CDR3 is CASSQEVNRATNEKLFF. The J gene is TRBJ1-4, the V gene TRBV14; TCRdb's D call, TRBD1, is unchecked because there is no DNA. The CDR3 runs 17 residues. Germline CDR1 SGHDN, CDR2 FVKESK.

The chain combines TRBV6-2 or TRBV6-3 with TRBJ2-1; TCRdb designates TRBD1, a call that cannot be tested without DNA. Germline lookup yields CDR1 MNHEY and CDR2 SVGEGT. The CDR3 length is 17 residues. The CDR3 sequence: CASSFRTGPPPYNEQFF.

The V call is TRBV6-2 or TRBV6-3, the J call TRBJ2-1; TCRdb outputs TRBD2, but without DNA this stays unchecked. Germline V CDR1 and CDR2: MNHEY, SVGEGT. This CDR3 spans 14 amino acids. The CDR3 loop is CASATGGPVDEQFF.

The chain uses TRBV20-1 and TRBJ2-3. The CDR3 loop spans 13 amino acids. The germline CDR1 and CDR2 sequences are DFQATT and SNEGSKA (reference sequence). The CDR3 loop is CSAGASSTDTQYF.